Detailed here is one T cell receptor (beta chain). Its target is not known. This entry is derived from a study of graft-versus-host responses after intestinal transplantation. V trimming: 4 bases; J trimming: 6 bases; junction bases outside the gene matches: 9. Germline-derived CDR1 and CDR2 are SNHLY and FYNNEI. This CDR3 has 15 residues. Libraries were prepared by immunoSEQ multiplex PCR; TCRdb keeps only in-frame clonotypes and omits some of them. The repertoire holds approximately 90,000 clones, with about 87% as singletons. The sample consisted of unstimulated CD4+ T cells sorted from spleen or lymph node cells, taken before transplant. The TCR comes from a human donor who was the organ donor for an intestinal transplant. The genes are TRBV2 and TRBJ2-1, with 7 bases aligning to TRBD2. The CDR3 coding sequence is TGTGCCAGCAGTGCTAGGGGTAGCGGGTCCAATGAGCAGTTCTTC. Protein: CASSARGSGSNEQFF.